This T cell receptor beta chain was found in a study of T cells in Graves' hyperthyroidism and ophthalmopathy (dated by TCRdb to 2018 to 2020). Regarding the complete study: Peripheral blood was collected at initial diagnosis, before any treatment. To identify TCR V-J signatures that set the groups apart, the researchers used a discovery cohort of 90 to 100 patients, made up of 40 to 45 with Graves' ophthalmopathy and some 56 with stable Graves' hyperthyroidism. Prospective prediction of ophthalmopathy was tested in an independent validation cohort consisting of fewer than 20 hyperthyroidism patients and more than 15 patients who later progressed to ophthalmopathy. The 75 to 100 discovery patients were randomly divided into training and test sets at a 7:3 ratio. In more than 5 Graves' hyperthyroidism patients, the study also compared T-cell repertoires from thyroid tissue with T-cell repertoires from blood. Following sampling, methimazole starting at 30 mg daily was given to hyperthyroidism patients, and high-dose intravenous methylprednisolone was given to ophthalmopathy patients. The paper describes TCR Vbeta CDR3 sequencing of some 130 peripheral blood samples, made up of fewer than 50 ophthalmopathy patients, approximately 76 hyperthyroidism patients and 17 progressor patients.

Study-wide findings and limitations: Most expanded thyroid clonotypes (frequency above 0.001) were also found in blood, which suggests that blood repertoires may mirror thyroid immune responses. During validation, the model predicted progression to ophthalmopathy a median of about 6.5 months ahead of onset, with around 65% sensitivity and 72% to 80% specificity. In cross-validation, a model built on a 13 V-J signature told ophthalmopathy apart from stable hyperthyroidism with over 85% sensitivity and approximately 81% specificity, and in testing the same model reached 80%/75%. Sample size was not statistically predetermined, and investigators were not blinded to group allocation.

V has 3 bases trimmed and J has 9 bases trimmed; junction bases matching no gene number 8. Taken from cysteine to phenylalanine, the CDR3 has 16 residues. The entry retains the CDR3 DNA only, 48 bases that are in frame from base 1. CDR1 MNHNY and CDR2 SVGAGI were looked up in the germline V gene (reference sequence). Stable Graves' hyperthyroidism was defined as no progression to ophthalmopathy during 18 months of follow-up. Hyperthyroidism patients were newly diagnosed, with disease duration under 2 months, and aged 18 to 65 years. Patients with uncontrolled infections, other autoimmune diseases, pregnancy or lactation were excluded. Diagnoses were based on clinical symptoms, serum thyroxine and TRAb, thyroid ultrasound and orbital computed tomography. PBMCs were separated from 10 ml of fresh peripheral blood using Ficoll-Paque density gradient centrifugation. Total RNA was extracted with Trizol reagent, and quality was checked on an Agilent 2100 Bioanalyzer.

Only a few counts were recorded for this clonotype. The target of this receptor is not known. No qualities accompany the bases; no much larger clone lies one base away. The TCR beta CDR3 regions were amplified from the RNA transcripts. The first round of RT-PCR for the TCR CDR3 was performed with the HTBI primer set and the Qiagen OneStep RT-PCR kit. A second multiplex PCR round built the libraries, followed by size selection and purification. Paired-end sequencing of the libraries was performed with 100 bp reads on an Illumina HiSeq2000. In the paper's pipeline: SOAPnuke was used to process the raw data, throwing out any read that contained adapters or uncalled bases, had a mean Phred below 15, or lacked an exact constant-primer or identifier match. COPE v1.2.5 was used to merge the high-quality paired reads, and each unique nucleotide sequence was defined as a clonotype. MiTCR v1.1 was used to align the clonotypes against IMGT TRBV, TRBD and TRBJ reference segments. Analysis was restricted to V-J combinations with a frequency above 0.0001, which covered roughly 99% of repertoires. The TCS score was defined as the ratio of F50 (clonal expansion) to E x V (chaos), calculated using BLOSUM62-based TCRdist between CDR3 peptides within each V-J. Welch's t-statistics and random forest reduced fewer than 600 V-J features to roughly 13, which were used in a naive Bayes classifier (R e1071). TCRdb took the public reads, trimmed them with fastp at Q25, ran MiXCR for clone calling and kept in-frame beta chains. Rows matching on CDR3 protein sequence are summarized as one entry with the most common DNA and genes. In this record, the V and J calls reflect TCRdb's handling and not the investigators' own analysis. The sample table lists 500,000 to 600,000 distinct CDR3 sequences, around 17% of them with a count of one. Of the sample, around 19% is held by the ten largest clones.

The clonotype was recovered from a woman aged 18-30 years with Graves' hyperthyroidism. Sample: blood. The V and J genes are TRBV6-6 and TRBJ2-1; 13 of the junction bases match TRBD2. The CDR3 protein: CASSYSGLAGYFEQFF. The DNA sequence is as follows: TGTGCCAGCAGTTATTCGGGACTAGCGGGATATTTTGAGCAGTTCTTC.